The 13 T cell receptor beta chains listed next were all sequenced from one sample in a study of shared clonotypes between healthy human individuals. Generated by immunoSEQ multiplex PCR, the TCRdb table keeps only in-frame clones and is missing some. The sample yields millions of clones, more than 80% seen once. The sample was naive CD4+ T cells sorted from blood. The subset denotes: CD45RA+ positively selected. The receptors here all came from a man younger than 35 in good health.

The chain is built from TRBV27 and TRBJ1-4; TRBD1 matches 8 bases. The junction had 9 bases not matched to a gene; V was cut back by 3 bases and J by 6 bases. The germline V gene encodes CDR1 MNHEY and CDR2 SMNVEV (reference sequence). The CDR3 contains 16 residues. CDR3 coding DNA: TGTGCCAGCAGTTTTCATAGACAGGGGAGAGATGAAAAACTGTTTTTT. The encoded protein is CASSFHRQGRDEKLFF.

The genes are TRBV5-4 and TRBJ2-5; 9 positions agree with TRBD2. The CDR3 runs to 15 residues. With 3 bases clipped from V and 11 bases from J, the junction kept 14 bases outside the gene matches. Per germline, CDR1 SGHNT and CDR2 YYREEE (reference sequence). The CDR3 region has the DNA TGTGCCAGCAGCTCCGCGGGGGGGGCTTTTGGTGAGCAGTACTTC. Its protein product is CASSSAGGAFGEQYF.

The chain uses TRBV5-1 and TRBJ2-7; either TRBD1 or TRBD2 may fit D (5 bases each). Deletions cut 4 bases from V and 4 bases from J, with 12 bases between. Germline V gene sequence: CDR1 SGHRS, CDR2 YFSETQ. The CDR3 loop spans 13 amino acids. The CDR3 DNA reads as TGCGCCAGCAGCCCCGGGGCCTTTTACGAGCAGTACTTC. Its protein is CASSPGAFYEQYF.

The chain recombines TRBV5-6 with TRBJ1-5; no clear D. The germline CDR1 and CDR2 sequences are SGHDT and YYEEEE. The V gene lost 3 bases and the J gene lost 1 base, with 11 bases spanning the gap. This CDR3 has 15 residues. The CDR3 nucleotides are TGTGCCAGCAGCTCTTCGACCCCGAGCAATCAGCCCCAGCATTTT. This translates into CASSSSTPSNQPQHF.

J is TRBJ2-2 and V is TRBV11-2; 11 bases map to TRBD2. The germline V gene has CDR1 SGHAT and CDR2 FQNNGV. The CDR3 length is 17 residues. V shed 5 bases, J shed 0 bases, and the junction held 5 bases outside the gene matches. CDR3 in amino acids: CASSPGTSGSNTGELFF. The CDR3 nucleotides read TGTGCCAGCAGCCCAGGGACTAGCGGATCGAACACCGGGGAGCTGTTTTTT.

The J gene is TRBJ1-1, the V gene TRBV6-6; D may be TRBD1 (6 bases). Germline V gene sequence: CDR1 MNHNY, CDR2 SVGAGI (reference sequence). The CDR3 has 15 residues. The V end lost 7 bases, the J end lost 1 base, and 16 bases lay between the germline ends. CDR3 DNA: TGTGCCAGCACCAAGAAGGGGGGTACGAACACTGAAGCTTTCTTT. Its protein product is CASTKKGGTNTEAFF.

V is TRBV19 and J is TRBJ1-4; perhaps TRBD1 as D (5 bases). This CDR3 spans 15 amino acids. CDR1 LNHDA and CDR2 SQIVND come from the germline V gene (reference sequence). V lost 6 bases to trimming and J lost 4 bases, with 15 bases between them. CDR3 in amino acids: CASSGTTGGNEKLFF. The CDR3 coding sequence is TGTGCCAGTAGCGGGACTACTGGGGGTAATGAAAAACTGTTTTTT.

V gene TRBV7-3 combines with J gene TRBJ2-1, with no clear D. V was trimmed by 5 bases and J by 6 bases, leaving 14 bases between them. This CDR3 has 14 residues. The germline V gene has CDR1 SGHTA and CDR2 FQGTGA. The CDR3 is CASSPSGVFNEQFF. CDR3 coding DNA: TGTGCCAGCAGCCCTAGTGGGGTTTTCAATGAGCAGTTCTTC.

The rearrangement links TRBV27 to TRBJ1-1; the match to TRBD1 covers 11 bases. The V and J ends lost 3 bases and 5 bases, in that order; junction bases with no gene match: 5. From germline, CDR1 is MNHEY and CDR2 SMNVEV (reference sequence). This CDR3 has 15 amino acids. CDR3 nucleotide sequence: TGTGCCAGCAGTTTCGGGACAGGGGGGATGACTGAAGCTTTCTTT. It is translated as CASSFGTGGMTEAFF.

CDR3 in amino acids: CASSDPAGQYF. The CDR3 bases are TGTGCCAGCAGTGATCCAGCCGGGCAGTACTTC. This chain joins TRBV25-1 and TRBJ2-7, with D unclear. The CDR3 has 11 amino acids. Trimming left V 3 bases short and J 9 bases short, with 9 bases between. CDR1 MGHDK and CDR2 SYGVNS come from the germline V gene.

Remarks on this clone: This specimen includes other DNA sequences encoding the same CDR3. The V and J genes are TRBV7-2 and TRBJ2-3; 10 nucleotides match TRBD2. Germline loops: CDR1 SGHTA, CDR2 FQGNSA. The J segment lost 1 base and the V segment lost 1 base, leaving 2 bases of the junction unmatched. The CDR3 contains 16 residues. The CDR3 sequence: CASSLGLAGGTDTQYF. Here the CDR3 DNA reads TGTGCCAGCAGCTTAGGGCTAGCGGGGGGCACAGATACGCAGTATTTT.

The rearrangement uses TRBV18 and TRBJ2-3; unclear D gene. The V and J ends lost 5 bases and 6 bases respectively, with 9 bases between them. Germline V gives CDR1 KGHSH, CDR2 LQKENI. The CDR3 is made up of 12 amino acids. The CDR3 DNA sequence: TGTGCCAGCTCAACGGGTTTGGATACGCAGTATTTT. Translation gives CASSTGLDTQYF.

The chain carries TRBV5-1 and TRBJ2-5, with D tentatively TRBD1 (5 bases). This CDR3 contains 15 residues. Germline loops: CDR1 SGHRS, CDR2 YFSETQ. Trimming pared 1 base from V and 5 bases from J, leaving 15 bases between. Here the CDR3 DNA reads TGCGCCAGCAGCTTGTTGACAGCCCCAGGGGAGACCCAGTACTTC. It translates to CASSLLTAPGETQYF.